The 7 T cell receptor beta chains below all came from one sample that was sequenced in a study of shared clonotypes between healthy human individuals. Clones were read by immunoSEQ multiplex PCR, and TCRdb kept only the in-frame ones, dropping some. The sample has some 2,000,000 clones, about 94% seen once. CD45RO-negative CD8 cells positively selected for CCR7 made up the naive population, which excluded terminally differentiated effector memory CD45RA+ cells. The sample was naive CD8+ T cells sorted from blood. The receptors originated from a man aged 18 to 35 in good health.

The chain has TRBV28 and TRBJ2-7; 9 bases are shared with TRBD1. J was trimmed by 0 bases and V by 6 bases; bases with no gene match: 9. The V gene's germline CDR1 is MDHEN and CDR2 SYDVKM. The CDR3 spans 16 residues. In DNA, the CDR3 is TGTGCCAGCAGGGGGGCCGGGGACAGGGTCTCCTACGAGCAGTACTTC. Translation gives CASRGAGDRVSYEQYF.

CDR3 amino acids: CASSRGTEAFF. CDR3 sequence (DNA): TGTGCCAGCAGCCGGGGGACTGAAGCTTTCTTT. J is TRBJ1-1 and V is TRBV5-6; a possible D gene is TRBD1 (5 bases). Trimming pared 4 bases from V and 5 bases from J, leaving 6 bases between. The CDR3 contains 11 residues. CDR1 SGHDT and CDR2 YYEEEE come from the germline V gene.

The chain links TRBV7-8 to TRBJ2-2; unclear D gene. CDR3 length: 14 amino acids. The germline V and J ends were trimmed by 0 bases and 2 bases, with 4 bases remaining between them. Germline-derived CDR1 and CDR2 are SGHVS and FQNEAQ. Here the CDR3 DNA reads TGTGCCAGCAGCTTAGCCCCCAACACCGGGGAGCTGTTTTTT. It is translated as CASSLAPNTGELFF.

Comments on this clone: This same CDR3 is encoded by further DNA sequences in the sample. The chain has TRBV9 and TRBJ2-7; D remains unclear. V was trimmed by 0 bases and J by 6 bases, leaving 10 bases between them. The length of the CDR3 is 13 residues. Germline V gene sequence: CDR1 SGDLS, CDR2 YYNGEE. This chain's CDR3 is CASSVVSGSEQYF. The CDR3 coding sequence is TGTGCCAGCAGCGTAGTATCTGGGTCCGAGCAGTACTTC.

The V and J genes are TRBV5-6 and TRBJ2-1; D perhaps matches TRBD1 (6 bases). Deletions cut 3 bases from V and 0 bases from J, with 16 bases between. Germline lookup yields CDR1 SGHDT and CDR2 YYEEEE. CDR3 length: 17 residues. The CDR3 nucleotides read TGTGCCAGCAGCTCCTACGACCGGGACATCTCCTACAATGAGCAGTTCTTC. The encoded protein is CASSSYDRDISYNEQFF.

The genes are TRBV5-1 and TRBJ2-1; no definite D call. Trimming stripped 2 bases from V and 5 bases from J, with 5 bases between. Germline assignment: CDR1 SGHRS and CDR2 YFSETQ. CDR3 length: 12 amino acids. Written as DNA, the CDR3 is TGCGCCAGCAGCTTCTGGGACAATGAGCAGTTCTTC. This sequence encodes CASSFWDNEQFF.

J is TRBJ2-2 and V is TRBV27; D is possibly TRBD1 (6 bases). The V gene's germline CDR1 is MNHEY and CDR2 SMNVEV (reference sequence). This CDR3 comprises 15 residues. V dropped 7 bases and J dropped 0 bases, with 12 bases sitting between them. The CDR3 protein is CASTYGGPNTGELFF. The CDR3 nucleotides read TGTGCCAGCACCTATGGGGGCCCGAACACCGGGGAGCTGTTTTTT.